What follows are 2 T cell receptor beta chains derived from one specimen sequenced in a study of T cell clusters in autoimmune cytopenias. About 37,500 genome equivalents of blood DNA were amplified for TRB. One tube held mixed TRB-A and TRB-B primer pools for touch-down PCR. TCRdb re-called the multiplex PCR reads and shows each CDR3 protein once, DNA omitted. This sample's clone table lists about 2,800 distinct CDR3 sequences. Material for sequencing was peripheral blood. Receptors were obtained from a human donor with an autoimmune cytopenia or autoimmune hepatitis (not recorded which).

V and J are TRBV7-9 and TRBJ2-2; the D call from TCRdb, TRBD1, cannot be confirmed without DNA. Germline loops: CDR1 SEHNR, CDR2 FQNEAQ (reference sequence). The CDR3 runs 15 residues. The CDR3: CAGRFKAQGTGELFF.

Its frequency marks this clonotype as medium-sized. The CDR3 loop reads CASSIGGQASYTF. The chain employs TRBV19 and TRBJ1-2. The CDR3 is 13 amino acids. The germline CDR1 and CDR2 sequences are LNHDA and SQIVND (reference sequence).